Below, one TCR beta chain is given with its context. These data belong to a study of shared T cell receptors in the human thymus. The CDR3 sequence is 13 residues long. TCRdb keeps only in-frame clones here, not all; method: immunoSEQ multiplex PCR. This table holds roughly 500,000 clones, 78% found once. Separately, the same data were catalogued under a study of human thymus T cells. That paper states: The sample donors, healthy Finnish infants, were having corrective surgery for congenital heart defects. Corrective heart surgery yielded the resections from which the thymus tissue came.

The chain is built from TRBV21-1 and TRBJ2-7; the tabulated D call, TRBD1, remains unverified against the DNA. TRBV21-1 corresponds to a pseudogene. The sequence was collected from a boy in the first two years of life with a congenital heart defect. Sequencing was performed on thymocytes. The CDR3: CASSARDSREQYF. As DNA, the CDR3 is TGTGCCAGCAGCGCCCGGGACAGTAGAGAGCAGTACTTC.